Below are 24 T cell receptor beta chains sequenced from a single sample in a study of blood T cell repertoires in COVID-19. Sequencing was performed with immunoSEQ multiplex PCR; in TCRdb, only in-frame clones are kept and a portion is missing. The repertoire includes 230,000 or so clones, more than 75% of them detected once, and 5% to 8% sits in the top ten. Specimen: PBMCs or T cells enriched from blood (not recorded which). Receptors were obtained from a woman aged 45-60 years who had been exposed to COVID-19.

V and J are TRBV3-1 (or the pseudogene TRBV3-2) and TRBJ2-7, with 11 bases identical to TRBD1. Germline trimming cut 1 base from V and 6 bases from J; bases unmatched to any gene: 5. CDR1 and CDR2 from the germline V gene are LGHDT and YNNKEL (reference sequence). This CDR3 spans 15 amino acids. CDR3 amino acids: CASSQAGTGGSEQYF. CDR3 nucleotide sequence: TGTGCCAGCAGCCAAGCCGGGACAGGGGGGAGCGAGCAGTACTTC.

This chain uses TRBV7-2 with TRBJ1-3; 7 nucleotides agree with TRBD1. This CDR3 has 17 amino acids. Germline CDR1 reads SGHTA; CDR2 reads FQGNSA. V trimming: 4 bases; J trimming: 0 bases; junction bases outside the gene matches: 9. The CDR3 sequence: CASSYRPGQNSGNTIYF. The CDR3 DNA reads TGTGCCAGCAGCTATCGCCCGGGACAGAACTCTGGAAACACCATATATTTT.

CDR3: CASNSAGQPEAGYTF. Written as DNA, the CDR3 is TGTGCCAGCAATTCGGCGGGACAGCCCGAAGCCGGCTACACCTTC. V gene TRBV2 combines with J gene TRBJ1-2, with 7 positions matching TRBD1. The CDR3 loop spans 15 amino acids. With V trimmed by 7 bases and J by 8 bases, 16 bases remained unmatched. The V gene's germline CDR1 is SNHLY and CDR2 FYNNEI.

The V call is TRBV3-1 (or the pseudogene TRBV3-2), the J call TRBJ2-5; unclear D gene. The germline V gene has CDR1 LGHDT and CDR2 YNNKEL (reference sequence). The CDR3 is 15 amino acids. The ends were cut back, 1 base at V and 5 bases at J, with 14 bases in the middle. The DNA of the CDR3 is TGTGCCAGCAGCCAAGCCAAATCTAGAGCGGAGACCCAGTACTTC. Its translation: CASSQAKSRAETQYF.

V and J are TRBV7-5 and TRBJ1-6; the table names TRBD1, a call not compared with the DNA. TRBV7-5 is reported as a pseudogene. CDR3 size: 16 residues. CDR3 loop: CARRMGTTFYNSPLHF. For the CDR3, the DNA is TGTGCCAGACGAATGGGGACAACTTTCTATAATTCACCCCTCCACTTT.

This CDR3 is CASSLGGRADTQYF. The CDR3 coding sequence is TGCGCCAGCAGCTTAGGGGGGAGGGCAGATACGCAGTATTTT. The chain links TRBV5-1 to TRBJ2-3; D possibly corresponds to TRBD2 (7 bases). Trimming left V 2 bases short and J 4 bases short, with 11 bases between. The CDR3 consists of 14 residues. The V gene's germline CDR1 is SGHRS and CDR2 YFSETQ.

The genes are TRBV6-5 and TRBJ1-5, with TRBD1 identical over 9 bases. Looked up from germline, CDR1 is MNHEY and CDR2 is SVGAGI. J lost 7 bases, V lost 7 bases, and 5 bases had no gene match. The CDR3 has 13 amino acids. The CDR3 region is CASMGTGKQPQHF. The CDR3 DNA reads TGTGCCAGCATGGGGACAGGGAAACAGCCCCAGCATTTT.

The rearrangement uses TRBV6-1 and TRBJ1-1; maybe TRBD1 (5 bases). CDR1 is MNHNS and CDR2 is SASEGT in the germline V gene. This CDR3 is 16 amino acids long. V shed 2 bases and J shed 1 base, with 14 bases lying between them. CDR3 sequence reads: CASSERSLRGNTEAFF. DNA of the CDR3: TGTGCCAGCAGTGAAAGGTCCTTAAGGGGGAACACTGAAGCTTTCTTT.

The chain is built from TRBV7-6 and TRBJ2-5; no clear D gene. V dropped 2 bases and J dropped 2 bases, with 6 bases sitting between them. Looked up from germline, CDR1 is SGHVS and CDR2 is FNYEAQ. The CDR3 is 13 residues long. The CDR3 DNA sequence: TGTGCCAGCAGCTTAAACAGACAAGAGACCCAGTACTTC. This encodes CASSLNRQETQYF.

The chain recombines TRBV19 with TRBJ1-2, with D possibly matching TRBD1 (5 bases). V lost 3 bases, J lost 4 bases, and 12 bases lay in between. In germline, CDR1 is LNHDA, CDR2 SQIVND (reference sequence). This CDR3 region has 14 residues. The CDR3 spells CASSIPGRAYGYTF. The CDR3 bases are TGTGCCAGTAGTATCCCGGGCAGGGCCTATGGCTACACCTTC. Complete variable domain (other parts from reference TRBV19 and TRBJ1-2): DGGITQSPKYLFRKEGQNVTLSCEQNLNHDAMYWYRQDPGQGLRLIYYSQIVNDFQKGDIAEGYSVSREKKESFPLTVTSAQKNPTAFYLCASSIPGRAYGYTFGSGTRLTVV.

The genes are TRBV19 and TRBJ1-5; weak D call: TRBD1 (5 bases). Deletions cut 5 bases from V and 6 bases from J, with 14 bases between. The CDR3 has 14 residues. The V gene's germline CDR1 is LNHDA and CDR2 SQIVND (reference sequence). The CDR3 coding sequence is TGTGCCAGTAGTTCTGGGGTTAGGGGTCAGCCCCAGCATTTT. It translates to CASSSGVRGQPQHF.

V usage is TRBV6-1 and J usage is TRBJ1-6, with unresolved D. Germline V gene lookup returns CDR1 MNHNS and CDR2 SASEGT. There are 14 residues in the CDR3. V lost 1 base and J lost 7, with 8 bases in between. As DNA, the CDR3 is TGTGCCAGCAGTGAAGGGCTAGGCAATTCACCCCTCCACTTT. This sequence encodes CASSEGLGNSPLHF.

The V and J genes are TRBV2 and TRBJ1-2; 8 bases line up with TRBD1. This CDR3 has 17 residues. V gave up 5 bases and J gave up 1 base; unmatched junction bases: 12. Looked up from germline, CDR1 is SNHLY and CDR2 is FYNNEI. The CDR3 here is CASSRGTGSVLNYGYTF. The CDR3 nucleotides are TGTGCCAGCAGTCGCGGGACAGGAAGCGTCCTTAACTATGGCTACACCTTC.

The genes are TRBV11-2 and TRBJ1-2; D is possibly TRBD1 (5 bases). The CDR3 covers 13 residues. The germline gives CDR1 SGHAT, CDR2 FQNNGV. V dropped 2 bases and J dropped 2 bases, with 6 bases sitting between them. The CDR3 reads CASSLSGNYGYTF. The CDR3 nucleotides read TGTGCCAGCAGCTTATCAGGGAACTATGGCTACACCTTC.

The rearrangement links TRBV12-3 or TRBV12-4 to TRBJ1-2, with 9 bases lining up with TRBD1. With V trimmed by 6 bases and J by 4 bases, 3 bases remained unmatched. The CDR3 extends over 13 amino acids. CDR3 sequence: CASREGQGYGYTF. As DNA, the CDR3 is TGTGCCAGCAGGGAGGGACAGGGCTATGGCTACACCTTC.

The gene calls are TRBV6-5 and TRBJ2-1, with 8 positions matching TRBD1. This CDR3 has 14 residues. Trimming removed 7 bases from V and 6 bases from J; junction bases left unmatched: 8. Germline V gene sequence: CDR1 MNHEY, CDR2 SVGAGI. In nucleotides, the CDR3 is TGTGCCAGCAAACACAGGGGGTTGGGCAATGAGCAGTTCTTC. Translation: CASKHRGLGNEQFF.

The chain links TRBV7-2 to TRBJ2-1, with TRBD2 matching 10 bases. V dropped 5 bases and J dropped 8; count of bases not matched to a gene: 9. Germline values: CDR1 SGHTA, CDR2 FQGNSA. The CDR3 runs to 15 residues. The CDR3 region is CASSPSGGLLDEQFF. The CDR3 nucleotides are TGTGCCAGCAGCCCTAGCGGGGGCCTGTTGGATGAGCAGTTCTTC.

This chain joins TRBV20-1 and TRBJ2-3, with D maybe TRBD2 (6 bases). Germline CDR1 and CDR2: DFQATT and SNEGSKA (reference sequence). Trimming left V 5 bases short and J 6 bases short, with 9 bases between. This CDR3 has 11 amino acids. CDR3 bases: TGCAGTGCTGGGCGGGGCGATACGCAGTATTTT. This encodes CSAGRGDTQYF.

The CDR3 is CASSQSGGPTRTQYF. The DNA for the CDR3 is TGTGCCAGCAGCCAAAGCGGGGGGCCCACGCGTACGCAGTATTTT. The chain is built from TRBV3-1 (or the pseudogene TRBV3-2) and TRBJ2-3; 9 nucleotides line up with TRBD2. The germline gives CDR1 LGHDT, CDR2 YNNKEL (reference sequence). The CDR3 runs to 15 residues. Trimming took 2 bases from V and 8 from J; bases not matched to a gene: 8.

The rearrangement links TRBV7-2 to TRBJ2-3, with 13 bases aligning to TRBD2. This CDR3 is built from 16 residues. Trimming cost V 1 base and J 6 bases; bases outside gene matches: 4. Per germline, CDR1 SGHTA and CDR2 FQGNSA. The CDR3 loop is CASSLGGLAGADTQYF. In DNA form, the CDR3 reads TGTGCCAGCAGCTTAGGAGGACTAGCGGGGGCGGATACGCAGTATTTT. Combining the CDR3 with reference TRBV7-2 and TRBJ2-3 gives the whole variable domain GAGVSQSPSNKVTEKGKDVELRCDPISGHTALYWYRQSLGQGLEFLIYFQGNSAPDKSGLPSDRFSAERTGGSVSTLTIQRTQQEDSAVYLCASSLGGLAGADTQYFGPGTRLTVL.

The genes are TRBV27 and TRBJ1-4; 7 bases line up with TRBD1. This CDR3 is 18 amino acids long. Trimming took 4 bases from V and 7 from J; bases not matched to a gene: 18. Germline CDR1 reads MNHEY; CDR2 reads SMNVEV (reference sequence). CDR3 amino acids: CASSSYGTTGTGREKLFF. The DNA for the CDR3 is TGTGCCAGCAGTTCTTATGGGACGACAGGGACCGGGCGTGAAAAACTGTTTTTT.

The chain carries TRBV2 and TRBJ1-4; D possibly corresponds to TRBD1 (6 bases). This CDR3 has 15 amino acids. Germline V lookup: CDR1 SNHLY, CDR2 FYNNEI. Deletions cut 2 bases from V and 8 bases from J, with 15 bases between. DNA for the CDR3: TGTGCCAGCAGTGAAACAGGGAAGTCGGGAGAAAAACTGTTTTTT. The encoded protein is CASSETGKSGEKLFF.

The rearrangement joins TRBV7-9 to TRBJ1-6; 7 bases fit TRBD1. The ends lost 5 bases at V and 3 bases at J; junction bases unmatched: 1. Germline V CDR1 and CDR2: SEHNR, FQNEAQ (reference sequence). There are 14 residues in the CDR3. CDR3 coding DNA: TGTGCCAGCAGCCGGGACAGCTATAATTCACCCCTCCACTTT. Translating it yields CASSRDSYNSPLHF.

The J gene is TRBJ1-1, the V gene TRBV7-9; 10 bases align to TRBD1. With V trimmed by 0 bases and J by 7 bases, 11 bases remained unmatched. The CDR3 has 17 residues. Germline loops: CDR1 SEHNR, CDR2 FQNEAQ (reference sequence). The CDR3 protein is CASSLALPGQGISEAFF. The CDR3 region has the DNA TGTGCCAGCAGCTTAGCCCTTCCGGGACAGGGGATCAGTGAAGCTTTCTTT.